The 16 T cell receptor beta chains given below trace back to one sample, sequenced in a study of blood T cell repertoires in COVID-19. Using immunoSEQ multiplex PCR, the repertoire was profiled, and TCRdb retains in-frame clones only, with some absent. The sample records some 52,000 clones, about 90% being singletons. The material sequenced was peripheral blood. Receptor source: a human donor with active COVID-19. The donor label of this sample is uncertain.

The rearrangement uses TRBV2 and TRBJ2-7, with 9 positions matching TRBD1. This CDR3 has 14 residues. Germline-derived CDR1 and CDR2 are SNHLY and FYNNEI. The ends lost 5 bases at V and 1 base at J; junction bases unmatched: 3. For the CDR3, the DNA is TGTGCCAGCAGTACGGGACAGGGTTCCTACGAGCAGTACTTC. It is translated as CASSTGQGSYEQYF.

This clone was detected a few times. The chain uses TRBV19 and TRBJ2-7; maybe TRBD2 (5 bases). Trimming left V 3 bases short and J 0 bases short, with 6 bases between. This CDR3 has 13 residues. Per germline, CDR1 LNHDA and CDR2 SQIVND (reference sequence). CDR3 coding DNA: TGTGCCAGTAGTATTCGGGACTCCTACGAGCAGTACTTC. Residues: CASSIRDSYEQYF.

V gene TRBV29-1 combines with J gene TRBJ2-1; 9 bases are shared with TRBD1. J gave up 1 base and V 7 bases, and 5 bases lay outside the gene matches. The germline CDR1 and CDR2 sequences are SQVTM and ANQGSEA. The CDR3 is 14 residues long. The CDR3 region has the DNA TGCAGCGAATTCGGGACAGGGTCCTACAATGAGCAGTTCTTC. Encoded protein: CSEFGTGSYNEQFF.

This chain connects TRBV14 to TRBJ2-5, with TRBD2 identical over 7 bases. This CDR3 comprises 15 residues. Trimming at V came to 4 bases and at J to 5 bases, leaving 10 bases not matched to a gene. Germline assignment: CDR1 SGHDN and CDR2 FVKESK. CDR3 residues: CASSPHLGSGETQYF. CDR3 bases: TGTGCCAGCAGCCCACACCTAGGTAGCGGGGAGACCCAGTACTTC.

This clone was detected once. The chain uses TRBV9 and TRBJ2-1; 11 bases match TRBD1. This CDR3 region has 19 residues. Per the germline V gene, CDR1 is SGDLS and CDR2 is YYNGEE. V dropped 0 bases and J dropped 7; count of bases not matched to a gene: 15. In nucleotides, the CDR3 is TGTGCCAGCAGCGTAGTAGGGATTACCGGGACAGGGGGAATGAATGAGCAGTTCTTC. This sequence encodes CASSVVGITGTGGMNEQFF.

The gene calls are TRBV6-2 or TRBV6-3 and TRBJ2-7, with D hard to call. V was cut by 5 bases and J by 0 bases, with 17 bases left in between. The V gene's germline CDR1 is MNHEY and CDR2 SVGEGT. This CDR3 is built from 16 residues. The CDR3 region is CASSTSGSMSSYEQYF. The CDR3 nucleotides are TGTGCCAGCAGTACATCCGGGTCGATGAGCTCCTACGAGCAGTACTTC.

The V call is TRBV11-3, the J call TRBJ2-7, with a tentative D call TRBD2 (5 bases). The V gene's germline CDR1 is SGHNT and CDR2 YENEEA. This CDR3 has 14 residues. Trimming removed 2 bases at V and 6 bases at J, with 14 bases between. In DNA form, the CDR3 reads TGTGCCAGCAGCTTAAACGGGGTTGTAGGCGAGCAGTACTTC. The encoded protein is CASSLNGVVGEQYF. Based on the CDR3 plus reference TRBV11-3 and TRBJ2-7, the full variable domain is EAGVVQSPRYKIIEKKQPVAFWCNPISGHNTLYWYLQNLGQGPELLIRYENEEAVDDSQLPKDRFSAERLKGVDSTLKIQPAELGDSAVYLCASSLNGVVGEQYFGPGTRLTVT.

This sequence joins TRBV4-3 and TRBJ1-1; D is unresolved. Germline CDR1 reads LGHNA; CDR2 reads YSLEER. V was cut by 0 bases and J by 5 bases, with 16 bases left in between. The CDR3 runs 16 residues. The CDR3, as DNA: TGCGCCAGCAGCCAAGAAATTAGCCGATCCTGGACTGAAGCTTTCTTT. Its translation is CASSQEISRSWTEAFF.

This chain uses TRBV7-2 with TRBJ1-3; no definite D call. CDR3 length: 14 residues. The ends were cut back, 5 bases at V and 4 bases at J, with 12 bases in the middle. Germline V gene lookup returns CDR1 SGHTA and CDR2 FQGNSA. CDR3 loop: CASSPGRRGNTIYF. The CDR3 DNA sequence: TGTGCCAGCAGCCCCGGGAGGCGAGGAAACACCATATATTTT.

The V and J genes are TRBV3-1 (or the pseudogene TRBV3-2) and TRBJ1-2; D unclear. The germline V gene encodes CDR1 LGHDT and CDR2 YNNKEL (reference sequence). Trimming left V 5 bases short and J 2 bases short, with 12 bases between. The CDR3 spans 14 residues. The CDR3 region is CASSLPTQNYGYTF. CDR3 nucleotide sequence: TGTGCCAGCAGCTTACCAACCCAGAACTATGGCTACACCTTC.

The chain has TRBV6-7 and TRBJ1-2, with TRBD1 matching over 10 bases. TRBV6-7 is an ORF for which the function is uncertain. After removal of 10 bases from V and 8 bases from J, the junction contained 16 bases not matched to a gene. This CDR3 is 15 amino acids long. In nucleotides, the CDR3 is TGTGCCACTCTTTACCGGGACAGGGGTGGAGGAGGCTACACCTTC. Translated, it gives CATLYRDRGGGGYTF.

Relative to its sample, this clone is medium-sized. The CDR3 sequence: CASRTGTGGNTEAFF. The CDR3 DNA reads as TGTGCCAGCAGAACAGGAACAGGGGGCAACACTGAAGCTTTCTTT. The chain uses TRBV6-5 and TRBJ1-1; 9 bases match TRBD1. V shed 6 bases and J 2 bases; nucleotides not matched to a gene: 7. Germline CDR1 reads MNHEY; CDR2 reads SVGAGI. The CDR3 is 15 amino acids.

The chain has TRBV10-3 and TRBJ2-7; 9 nucleotides line up with TRBD1. Unmatched junction bases numbered 2, after V lost 2 bases and J lost 3 bases. The CDR3 extends over 14 amino acids. Germline values: CDR1 ENHRY, CDR2 SYGVKD. The CDR3 sequence: CAISEGQGIYEQYF. The CDR3 DNA sequence: TGTGCCATCAGTGAGGGACAGGGGATCTACGAGCAGTACTTC.

The rearrangement joins TRBV6-5 to TRBJ2-3; 9 bases map to TRBD2. CDR1 and CDR2 (germline): MNHEY, SVGAGI. This CDR3 region has 15 residues. V was clipped by 7 bases and J by 6 bases; unmatched bases: 11. CDR3 DNA: TGTGCCAGCACCGGCGGGGGGGCCGGTAGGGATACGCAGTATTTT. Its protein is CASTGGGAGRDTQYF.

The V call is TRBV4-1, the J call TRBJ2-7; 8 nucleotides agree with TRBD1. The V gene's germline CDR1 is MGHRA and CDR2 YSYEKL. The CDR3 runs 17 residues. V shed 5 bases, J shed 4 bases, and the junction held 16 bases outside the gene matches. The CDR3 spells CASSRLPGTGYMYEQYF. The CDR3 nucleotides are TGCGCCAGCAGCAGATTACCCGGGACAGGCTACATGTACGAGCAGTACTTC.

The CDR3 sequence is CASSSAGESYNEQFF. DNA of the CDR3: TGTGCCAGCAGCTCTGCGGGGGAATCCTACAATGAGCAGTTCTTC. The chain is built from TRBV9 and TRBJ2-1; TRBD2 agrees at 7 bases. V lost 4 bases to trimming and J lost 1 base; unmatched junction nucleotides: 5. CDR1 and CDR2 (germline): SGDLS, YYNGEE. This CDR3 is built from 15 residues.